Below are 12 T cell receptor beta chains sequenced from a single sample in a study of beta chain features in type 1 diabetes. Study outcomes and limitations: People with Type 1 diabetes carried modestly yet significantly shorter TCRB CDR3s in all four CD4+ subsets.

For these TCRs, the target antigens are not known. Every bit of the isolated RNA underwent reverse transcription, so sequencing read expressed TCRB transcripts. Measured with immunoSEQ multiplex PCR; TCRdb has only the in-frame clones, and not every one. The profile shows about 650,000 clones, over 10% of them singletons. Sequencing used naive CD4+ T cells from blood. The receptors here all came from a man younger than 45 with type 1 diabetes.

This clone was recorded a few times. The rearrangement joins TRBV29-1 to TRBJ1-1; no reliable D call. Germline V gene data show CDR1 as SQVTM and CDR2 as ANQGSEA. The CDR3 loop spans 13 amino acids. V was trimmed by 5 bases and J by 0 bases, leaving 10 bases between them. CDR3: CSVRRTMNTEAFF. The CDR3 DNA follows: TGCAGCGTTCGGAGAACCATGAACACTGAAGCTTTCTTT.

This clone showed up just a few times. The genes are TRBV5-1 and TRBJ2-3; 10 nucleotides align to TRBD2. The CDR3 is 19 amino acids. V lost 0 bases to trimming and J lost 6 bases; unmatched junction nucleotides: 16. Germline V CDR1 and CDR2: SGHRS, YFSETQ. The CDR3 loop is CASSLEPVGTSDRPDTQYF. CDR3 DNA sequence: TGCGCCAGCAGCTTGGAGCCGGTCGGGACTAGCGATCGTCCGGATACGCAGTATTTT. The full variable domain, completed using reference TRBV5-1 and TRBJ2-3, is KAGVTQTPRYLIKTRGQQVTLSCSPISGHRSVSWYQQTPGQGLQFLFEYFSETQRNKGNFPGRFSGRQFSNSRSEMNVSTLELGDSALYLCASSLEPVGTSDRPDTQYFGPGTRLTVL.

The sample holds a few counts of this clone. The chain has TRBV29-1 and TRBJ2-7; 7 nucleotides match TRBD2. From germline, CDR1 is SQVTM and CDR2 ANQGSEA. Trimming cost V 4 bases and J 7 bases; bases outside gene matches: 4. CDR3 size: 11 residues. CDR3 sequence (DNA): TGCAGCGTTGGGGAGGGTCAGGAGCAGTACTTC. Translating gives CSVGEGQEQYF.

V gene TRBV2 combines with J gene TRBJ2-1; D possibly corresponds to TRBD1 (7 bases). The CDR3 runs 19 residues. Germline CDR1 is SNHLY and CDR2 is FYNNEI. Trimming left V 0 bases short and J 1 base short, with 19 bases between. Written as DNA, the CDR3 is TGTGCCAGCAGTGAAGCGGTCAGGGGGAGGTTAAAGTCCTACAATGAGCAGTTCTTC. Encoded protein: CASSEAVRGRLKSYNEQFF.

The chain links TRBV25-1 to TRBJ1-2, with a weak D call TRBD1 (5 bases). This CDR3 is built from 13 residues. Germline V gene sequence: CDR1 MGHDK, CDR2 SYGVNS. V was pared by 4 bases and J by 8 bases, with 14 bases between. The CDR3 spells CASSVRGSGGYTF. CDR3 DNA: TGTGCCAGCAGTGTGCGGGGCTCAGGGGGCTACACCTTC.

This clone was observed a handful of times. The rearrangement uses TRBV10-3 and TRBJ2-1; possibly TRBD2 for D (5 bases). The CDR3 is made up of 14 amino acids. Germline V gene data show CDR1 as ENHRY and CDR2 as SYGVKD. V was trimmed by 6 bases and J by 7 bases, leaving 16 bases between them. CDR3 DNA sequence: TGTGCCATCAGCCGGGGTCCCGAATCAAATGAGCAGTTCTTC. Its protein is CAISRGPESNEQFF.

This clone was observed a few times. The chain couples TRBV29-1 to TRBJ1-2; perhaps TRBD1 as D (6 bases). V dropped 2 bases and J dropped 1 base, with 11 bases sitting between them. The CDR3 extends over 14 amino acids. CDR1 SQVTM and CDR2 ANQGSEA come from the germline V gene. In nucleotides, the CDR3 is TGCAGCGTTGAAAGGGGGATCCTTAACTATGGCTACACCTTC. Translation: CSVERGILNYGYTF.

This clone was seen more than once but under ten times. The chain joins TRBV6-5 to TRBJ2-2; 14 positions match TRBD2. CDR1 is MNHEY and CDR2 is SVGAGI in the germline V gene. V lost 6 bases, J lost 4 bases, and 1 base stayed unmatched. CDR3 size: 15 residues. The DNA of the CDR3 is TGTGCCAGCAGGGGACTAGCGGGGGTCACCGGGGAGCTGTTTTTT. It encodes CASRGLAGVTGELFF.

This clone appeared a few times. The J gene is TRBJ1-4, the V gene TRBV2; 7 positions match TRBD1. Germline V CDR1 and CDR2: SNHLY, FYNNEI. The CDR3 contains 17 residues. The V and J ends lost 6 bases and 4 bases, in that order; junction bases with no gene match: 14. CDR3 coding DNA: TGTGCCAGCAGGGTAGGGACAGAGACATACCTTAATGAAAAACTGTTTTTT. It encodes CASRVGTETYLNEKLFF.

This clone was counted only a few times. The chain employs TRBV7-2 and TRBJ1-2; 8 bases align to TRBD1. CDR1 and CDR2 from the germline V gene are SGHTA and FQGNSA. V dropped 6 bases and J dropped 2; count of bases not matched to a gene: 5. The CDR3 spans 14 residues. CDR3 region: CASSRDRGNYGYTF. The CDR3 DNA reads as TGTGCCAGCAGTAGAGACAGGGGAAACTATGGCTACACCTTC. Based on the CDR3 plus reference TRBV7-2 and TRBJ1-2, the full variable domain is GAGVSQSPSNKVTEKGKDVELRCDPISGHTALYWYRQSLGQGLEFLIYFQGNSAPDKSGLPSDRFSAERTGGSVSTLTIQRTQQEDSAVYLCASSRDRGNYGYTFGSGTRLTVV.

The chain employs TRBV18 and TRBJ1-6, with D hard to call. Trimming pared 2 bases from V and 8 bases from J, leaving 19 bases between. The germline CDR1 and CDR2 sequences are KGHSH and LQKENI. This CDR3 has 17 residues. The CDR3 is CASSPSAAFLQDSPLHF. The CDR3 nucleotides read TGTGCCAGCTCACCATCGGCGGCCTTTCTGCAGGATTCACCCCTCCACTTT.

This clone has more than one count but fewer than ten. The chain couples TRBV7-2 to TRBJ2-1, with TRBD1 as a possible D gene (5 bases). This CDR3 spans 16 amino acids. Trimming removed 5 bases from V and 0 bases from J, with 14 bases in between. The germline V gene has CDR1 SGHTA and CDR2 FQGNSA. CDR3 coding DNA: TGTGCCAGCAGCCGATCCAGGGAACTCTCCTACAATGAGCAGTTCTTC. Its translation: CASSRSRELSYNEQFF.